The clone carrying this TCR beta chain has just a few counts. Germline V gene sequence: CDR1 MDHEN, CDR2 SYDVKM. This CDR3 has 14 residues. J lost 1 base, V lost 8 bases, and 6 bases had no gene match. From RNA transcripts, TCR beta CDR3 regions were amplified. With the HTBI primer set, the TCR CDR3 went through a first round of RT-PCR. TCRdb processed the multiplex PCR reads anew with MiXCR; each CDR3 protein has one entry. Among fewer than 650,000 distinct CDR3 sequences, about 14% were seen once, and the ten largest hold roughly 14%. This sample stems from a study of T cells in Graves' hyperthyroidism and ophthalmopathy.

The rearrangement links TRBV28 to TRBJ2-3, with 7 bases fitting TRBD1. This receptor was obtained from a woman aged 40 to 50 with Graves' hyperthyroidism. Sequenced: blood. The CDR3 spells CASGSGQGTDTQYF. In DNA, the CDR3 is TGTGCCAGCGGTTCAGGACAGGGCACAGATACGCAGTATTTT.